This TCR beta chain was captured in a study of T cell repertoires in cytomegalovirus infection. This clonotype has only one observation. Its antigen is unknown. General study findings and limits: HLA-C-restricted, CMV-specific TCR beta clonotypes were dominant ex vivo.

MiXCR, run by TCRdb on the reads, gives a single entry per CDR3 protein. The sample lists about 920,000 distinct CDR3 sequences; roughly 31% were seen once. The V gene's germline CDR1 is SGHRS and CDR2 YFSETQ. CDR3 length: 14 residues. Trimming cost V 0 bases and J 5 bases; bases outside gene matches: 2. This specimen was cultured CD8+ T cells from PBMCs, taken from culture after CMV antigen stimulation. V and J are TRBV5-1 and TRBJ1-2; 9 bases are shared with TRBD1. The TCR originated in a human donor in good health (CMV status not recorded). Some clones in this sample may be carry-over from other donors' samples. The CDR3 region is CASSLEDRGYGYTF. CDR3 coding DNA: TGCGCCAGCAGCTTGGAGGACAGGGGATATGGCTACACCTTC.